The table lists the clone carrying this T cell receptor beta chain with a count of one. Its matching antigen is unknown. These data originate in a study of cytomegalovirus exposure and HLA in healthy donors. Study findings and constraints: A few V segments could not be told apart, such as TRBV6-2 and TRBV6-3, and were left out. CMV serostatus stood as the only immune exposure information on hand.

Germline V CDR1 and CDR2: SGHTA, FQGNSA. This CDR3 comprises 15 residues. With V trimmed by 5 bases and J by 8 bases, 14 bases remained unmatched. The PCR had 60 Vbeta and 13 Jbeta primers. TCRdb's copy holds only in-frame clones and misses some; the assay was immunoSEQ multiplex PCR. The data hold 200,000 to 250,000 clones, with about 80% observed a single time. The chain couples TRBV7-2 to TRBJ1-2, with 7 bases matching TRBD1. The TCR sequence derives from a woman aged 60-70 years in good health and CMV-seropositive. Sequenced sample: PBMCs. The CDR3, as DNA: TGTGCCAGCAGCCCATACAGGGGAGCGGCGGAGGGCTACACCTTC. Its protein is CASSPYRGAAEGYTF.